Below are 3 T cell receptor beta chains sequenced from a single sample in a study of cytomegalovirus exposure and HLA in healthy donors. The primer mix had 60 Vbeta and 13 Jbeta primers. Profiling relied on immunoSEQ multiplex PCR, and the TCRdb table lists in-frame clones only, not all of them. Among 210,000 or so clones listed, approximately 80% were seen once. Specimen: PBMCs. These receptor sequences come from a woman between 40 and 50 years old in good health and CMV-seronegative.

The chain employs TRBV9 and TRBJ2-3; 8 positions match TRBD2. V dropped 4 bases and J dropped 6; count of bases not matched to a gene: 10. CDR3 size: 15 residues. Germline V lookup: CDR1 SGDLS, CDR2 YYNGEE. The CDR3: CASSRGGRGVDTQYF. The CDR3 bases are TGTGCCAGCAGCCGCGGGGGGCGCGGGGTGGATACGCAGTATTTT.

The genes are TRBV18 and TRBJ2-7; 7 nucleotides align to TRBD2. V lost 3 bases and J lost 6; bases outside the gene matches: 2. Germline V gene lookup returns CDR1 KGHSH and CDR2 LQKENI. This CDR3 is built from 12 residues. The CDR3 DNA follows: TGTGCCAGCTCACCCTCGGGGGGCGAGCAGTACTTC. As protein: CASSPSGGEQYF.

The V call is TRBV5-1, the J call TRBJ2-7, with D possibly TRBD1 on 6 matching bases. The CDR3 sequence is 15 residues long. V lost 3 bases, J lost 6 bases, and 19 bases lay in between. The germline CDR1 and CDR2 sequences are SGHRS and YFSETQ. The DNA for the CDR3 is TGCGCCAGCAGCTCGCATACAGGGTGGAGCGGCGAGCAGTACTTC. The encoded protein is CASSSHTGWSGEQYF.